The TCR beta chain under discussion was sequenced for a study of identifying expanded T cells in peripheral blood. Study-wide findings and caveats: Variance in clone template counts between approximately two-week samples significantly increased with total template count across all healthy donors.

Assay used: immunoSEQ multiplex PCR; TCRdb lists only in-frame clones, some missing. This table holds 130,000 or so clones, approximately 84% found once. The CDR3 is 15 amino acids. Germline V lookup: CDR1 SEHNR, CDR2 FQNEAQ (reference sequence). Germline trimming cut 4 bases from V and 8 bases from J; bases unmatched to any gene: 12. As for this clone: The antigen is unknown.

During the collection period, no donor immune events like infections were recorded. Sequencing used blood. The sequence was collected from a person between 18 and 69 years old in good health. V gene TRBV7-9 combines with J gene TRBJ1-2; 8 bases line up with TRBD1. CDR3: CASSYGDRGPGGYTF. The CDR3 nucleotides are TGTGCCAGCAGCTACGGAGACAGGGGCCCTGGAGGCTACACCTTC.